Each of the 7 T cell receptor beta chains below was sequenced from the same sample in a study of T cells after yellow fever vaccination. TCRdb re-called the 5' RACE reads through MiXCR, storing one row per CDR3 protein. The sample holds about 550,000 distinct CDR3 sequences, roughly a fifth seen once. Sequenced here: PBMCs, sampled 15 days after the yellow fever booster vaccination. These receptor sequences come from a man aged 25 to 40 who received the YFV17D yellow fever vaccine.

This clonotype occurred a few times. V usage is TRBV29-1 and J usage is TRBJ2-7; 8 bases are a match to TRBD2. Germline V gene sequence: CDR1 SQVTM, CDR2 ANQGSEA. CDR3 length: 12 residues. Trimming at V came to 6 bases and at J to 3 bases, leaving 4 bases not matched to a gene. The CDR3 coding sequence is TGCAGCGTCCCGGGAGGGGGCTACGAGCAGTACTTC. Protein sequence: CSVPGGGYEQYF.

This chain connects TRBV6-1 to TRBJ2-7; 7 nucleotides match TRBD1. With 4 bases clipped from V and 4 bases from J, the junction kept 4 bases outside the gene matches. Germline CDR1 reads MNHNS; CDR2 reads SASEGT. There are 13 residues in the CDR3. The CDR3 DNA sequence: TGTGCCAGCAGTGGGCAGGGGGAGTACGAGCAGTACTTC. This gives the protein CASSGQGEYEQYF.

This chain links TRBV27 with TRBJ2-5, with D possibly TRBD2 on 6 matching bases. From germline, CDR1 is MNHEY and CDR2 SMNVEV (reference sequence). Between the trimmed V and J ends, which lost 4 bases and 2 bases, there was a span of 8 bases. This CDR3 region has 13 residues. CDR3 nucleotides: TGTGCCAGCAGTTCTAGCGAACAAGAGACCCAGTACTTC. Encoded protein: CASSSSEQETQYF.

The chain recombines TRBV10-3 with TRBJ2-5; either TRBD1 or TRBD2 may supply D (5 bases each). The CDR3 totals 12 residues. CDR1 ENHRY and CDR2 SYGVKD come from the germline V gene. With 6 bases removed from V and 2 bases from J, the gap between germline ends came to 7 bases. CDR3 sequence: CAISGAQETQYF. CDR3 bases: TGTGCCATCAGCGGGGCACAAGAGACCCAGTACTTC.

This clonotype showed up just a few times. The J gene is TRBJ2-2, the V gene TRBV5-4; possible D gene TRBD1, 6 bases. Between the trimmed V and J ends, which lost 0 bases and 4 bases, there was a span of 13 bases. Germline-derived CDR1 and CDR2 are SGHNT and YYREEE (reference sequence). The CDR3 covers 16 residues. CDR3 protein: CASSLALGASTGELFF. The CDR3 DNA reads TGTGCCAGCAGCTTGGCCTTGGGGGCCAGCACCGGGGAGCTGTTTTTT.

J is TRBJ2-3 and V is TRBV12-3 or TRBV12-4; D gene uncertain. V lost 6 bases and J lost 0, with 13 bases in between. This CDR3 spans 15 amino acids. CDR3 DNA sequence: TGTGCCAGCAGAATACAGACTTTCAGCACAGATACGCAGTATTTT. This codes for CASRIQTFSTDTQYF.

The V call is TRBV28, the J call TRBJ2-3; possibly TRBD1 for D (5 bases). There are 15 residues in the CDR3. The germline CDR1 and CDR2 sequences are MDHEN and SYDVKM. The V end was cut by 2 bases, the J end by 1 base, with 10 bases between. The CDR3 spells CASSLVRGGTDTQYF. DNA of the CDR3: TGTGCCAGCAGTTTAGTAAGGGGCGGCACAGATACGCAGTATTTT.